This TCR beta chain emerged from a study of T cell responses to AZD1222 COVID-19 vaccine. The CDR3 has 17 amino acids. CDR1 SEHNR and CDR2 FQNEAQ come from the germline V gene (reference sequence). Deletions cut 2 bases from V and 3 bases from J, with 19 bases between. Assay: immunoSEQ multiplex PCR; the TCRdb copy retains only in-frame clones and omits some. This table has some 200,000 clones, around 90% appearing once. About this clone itself: Its antigen remains unknown.

Broader study findings: Just six AZD1222 recipients tested seropositive at baseline. No repertoire was sampled before or during the peak T cell response, only after it.

Source: peripheral blood, taken on day 0 of AZD1222 vaccination. This chain joins TRBV7-9 and TRBJ1-1; tentative D call: TRBD1 (5 bases). The receptor was isolated from an adult in good health. The CDR3 spells CASSLLSAGIRDTEAFF. CDR3 in DNA: TGTGCCAGCAGCTTATTGTCAGCAGGGATAAGGGACACTGAAGCTTTCTTT.